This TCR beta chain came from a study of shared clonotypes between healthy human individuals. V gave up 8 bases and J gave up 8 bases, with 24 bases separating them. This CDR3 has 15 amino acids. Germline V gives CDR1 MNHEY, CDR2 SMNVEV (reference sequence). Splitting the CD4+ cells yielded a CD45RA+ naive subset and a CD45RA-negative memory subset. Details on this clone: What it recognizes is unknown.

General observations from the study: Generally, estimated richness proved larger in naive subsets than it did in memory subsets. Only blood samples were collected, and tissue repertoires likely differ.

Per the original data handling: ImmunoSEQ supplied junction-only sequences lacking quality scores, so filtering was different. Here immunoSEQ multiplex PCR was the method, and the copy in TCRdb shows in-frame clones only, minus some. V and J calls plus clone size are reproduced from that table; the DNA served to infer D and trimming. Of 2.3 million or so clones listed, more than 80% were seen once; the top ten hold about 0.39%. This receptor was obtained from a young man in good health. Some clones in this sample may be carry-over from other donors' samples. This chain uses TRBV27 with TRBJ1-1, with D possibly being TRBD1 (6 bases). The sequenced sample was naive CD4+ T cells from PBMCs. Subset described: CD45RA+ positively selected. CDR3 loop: CASPAGQGSVKEAFF. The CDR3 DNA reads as TGTGCCAGCCCCGCGGGGCAGGGGTCAGTAAAGGAAGCTTTCTTT.